This T cell receptor beta chain comes out of a study of shared clonotypes between healthy human individuals. CDR3 size: 16 residues. Trimming at V came to 3 bases and at J to 8 bases, leaving 10 bases not matched to a gene. Germline values: CDR1 SGHDN, CDR2 FVKESK. Method: immunoSEQ multiplex PCR; TCRdb's copy keeps in-frame clones and lacks some. Of some 2.4 million clones in the sample, approximately 93% were seen once. This clonotype was sampled from a man aged 18 to 30 in good health. Some clones in this sample may be carry-over from other donors' samples. Sequencing used naive CD4+ T cells from PBMCs. The subset: CD45RA+ positively selected. The chain links TRBV14 to TRBJ2-1; 10 bases agree with TRBD2. The CDR3 nucleotides are TGTGCCAGCAGCCATTCCCTAGCGGGAGTTGAATATGAGCAGTTCTTC. Protein sequence: CASSHSLAGVEYEQFF.